This TCR beta chain was retrieved from a study of shared clonotypes between healthy human individuals. CDR1 and CDR2 from the germline V gene are SGHAT and FQNNGV. Trimming took 6 bases from V and 2 from J; bases not matched to a gene: 5. This CDR3 has 15 residues. Assay: immunoSEQ multiplex PCR; the TCRdb copy retains only in-frame clones and omits some. The data hold 2 million to 2.5 million clones, with approximately 94% observed a single time. This TCR was sampled from a man between 18 and 29 years old in good health. Input material: naive CD4+ T cells sorted from blood. As to subset: CD45RA+ positively selected. The V and J genes are TRBV11-2 and TRBJ2-5; TRBD2 matches 11 bases. The CDR3 region has the DNA TGTGCCAGCAGTCATCTAGCGGGGGGACAAGAGACCCAGTACTTC. It translates to CASSHLAGGQETQYF.